The 19 T cell receptor beta chains reported below all come from one sample, sequenced in a study of cytomegalovirus exposure and HLA in healthy donors. The PCR contained 60 Vbeta and 13 Jbeta primers. Some clones are missing from TCRdb's copy, which holds only in-frame ones; the method was immunoSEQ multiplex PCR. The data hold 130,000 to 150,000 clones, with around 82% observed a single time. Sequenced input: PBMCs. These receptors were obtained from a woman younger than 30 in good health and CMV-seropositive.

This chain links TRBV11-3 with TRBJ2-1, with D tentatively TRBD2 (5 bases). The CDR3 spans 15 residues. Germline V gene lookup returns CDR1 SGHNT and CDR2 YENEEA. The V end was cut by 5 bases, the J end by 3 bases, with 14 bases between. The CDR3 spells CASSASGENYNEQFF. CDR3 coding DNA: TGTGCCAGCAGCGCGAGCGGAGAGAACTACAATGAGCAGTTCTTC.

The rearrangement uses TRBV19 and TRBJ1-2; 10 bases align to TRBD1. Losses at the gene ends were 4 bases for V and 6 bases for J; bases not matched to a gene: 2. The CDR3 contains 13 residues. Germline V gives CDR1 LNHDA, CDR2 SQIVND (reference sequence). The CDR3 here is CASSTGTGDGYTF. The CDR3, as DNA: TGTGCCAGTAGTACCGGGACAGGGGATGGCTACACCTTC.

This clone was seen once. The rearrangement links TRBV28 to TRBJ2-2, with TRBD1 as a possible D gene (6 bases). Germline CDR1 is MDHEN and CDR2 is SYDVKM. V lost 9 bases and J lost 1, with 18 bases in between. CDR3 length equals 16 residues. The CDR3 is CASNQRRGQNTGELFF. Here the CDR3 DNA reads TGTGCCAGTAATCAAAGAAGGGGACAGAACACCGGGGAGCTGTTTTTT.

The table lists this clone with a few counts. The V call is TRBV19, the J call TRBJ1-2; tentative D call: TRBD1 (6 bases). The CDR3 covers 16 residues. V lost 5 bases and J 0 bases, leaving 16 bases between the germline ends. Germline V lookup: CDR1 LNHDA, CDR2 SQIVND (reference sequence). The DNA for the CDR3 is TGTGCCAGTAGTCTCGGGACACGAGCAGCTAACTATGGCTACACCTTC. This encodes CASSLGTRAANYGYTF.

The rearrangement joins TRBV28 to TRBJ1-2, with a tentative D call TRBD1 (5 bases). V lost 6 bases and J 6 bases, leaving 17 bases between the germline ends. CDR1 and CDR2 from the germline V gene are MDHEN and SYDVKM. There are 14 residues in the CDR3. The CDR3 sequence is CASRPMGGIDGYTF. In DNA form, the CDR3 reads TGTGCCAGCAGACCTATGGGGGGGATCGATGGCTACACCTTC.

This chain uses TRBV6-5 with TRBJ1-1, with 8 bases matching TRBD1. V was clipped by 2 bases and J by 1 base; unmatched bases: 0. The germline V gene encodes CDR1 MNHEY and CDR2 SVGAGI. This CDR3 is 14 amino acids long. CDR3 nucleotides: TGTGCCAGCAGTTACGGGACAGGGAACACTGAAGCTTTCTTT. The encoded protein is CASSYGTGNTEAFF.

With respect to this clone: The junction does not match germline at one end; this may be a read error. This sample includes further DNA sequences coding for the same CDR3. The chain joins TRBV6-1 to TRBJ1-4; D is ambiguous. The CDR3 totals 14 residues. Germline V CDR1 and CDR2: MNHNS, SASEGT. The CDR3 DNA reads as TGTGCCAGTAGTGAAGCGATACAGAATGAAAAACTGTTTTTT. It codes for CASSEAIQNEKLFF.

V and J are TRBV6-1 and TRBJ1-4, with a weak D call TRBD1 (5 bases). Germline CDR1 reads MNHNS; CDR2 reads SASEGT. Trimming left V 4 bases short and J 7 bases short, with 13 bases between. CDR3 length: 14 residues. CDR3 protein: CASSGGRWSEKLFF. In DNA, the CDR3 is TGTGCCAGCAGTGGGGGGAGGTGGAGTGAAAAACTGTTTTTT.

This chain uses TRBV5-1 with TRBJ2-1; TRBD2 is a possible D gene (5 bases). Germline CDR1 and CDR2: SGHRS and YFSETQ. There are 15 residues in the CDR3. V lost 4 bases to trimming and J lost 0 bases, with 11 bases between them. The CDR3 nucleotides read TGCGCCAGCAGCCCCATAGGGAGCTCCTACAATGAGCAGTTCTTC. Translation: CASSPIGSSYNEQFF.

The rearrangement links TRBV14 to TRBJ1-1, with D possibly TRBD1 on 5 matching bases. The CDR3 sequence is 12 residues long. Germline-derived CDR1 and CDR2 are SGHDN and FVKESK. V was cut by 1 base and J by 7 bases, with 7 bases left in between. DNA for the CDR3: TGTGCCAGCAGCCAAGCTCAGGGTGAAGCTTTCTTT. Its protein product is CASSQAQGEAFF.

This chain connects TRBV5-5 to TRBJ2-7; 8 bases fit TRBD2. With V trimmed by 4 bases and J by 4 bases, 22 bases remained unmatched. CDR3 length equals 19 residues. The germline V gene has CDR1 SGHKS and CDR2 YYEKEE (reference sequence). CDR3 bases: TGTGCCAGCAGCCCGTCCCGGGGCGGGAGGACTCCAAACGCTTACGAGCAGTACTTC. Amino acid sequence: CASSPSRGGRTPNAYEQYF.

Regarding this clone: In the same sample, other DNA sequences code for this CDR3. V is TRBV5-4 and J is TRBJ1-1, with D possibly TRBD1 on 6 matching bases. This CDR3 comprises 13 residues. Germline CDR1 and CDR2: SGHNT and YYREEE (reference sequence). Trimming left V 2 bases short and J 3 bases short, with 8 bases between. Here the CDR3 reads CASSLKGDTEAFF. The CDR3 coding sequence is TGTGCCAGCAGCTTAAAGGGGGACACTGAAGCTTTCTTT.

This clone was picked up a small number of times. The V call is TRBV18, the J call TRBJ2-7; 9 bases fit TRBD2. The V and J ends lost 3 bases and 0 bases, in that order; junction bases with no gene match: 6. Germline CDR1 is KGHSH and CDR2 is LQKENI. The CDR3 has 16 residues. The CDR3 sequence: CASSPASGAFSYEQYF. CDR3 in DNA: TGTGCCAGCTCACCGGCTAGCGGGGCCTTCTCCTACGAGCAGTACTTC.

This chain joins TRBV6-1 and TRBJ2-6; the D is unclear. The V end lost 8 bases, the J end lost 0 bases, and 11 bases lay between the germline ends. The CDR3 contains 15 residues. Germline values: CDR1 MNHNS, CDR2 SASEGT. The CDR3 region has the DNA TGTGCCAGCTATCCTATTTCCTCTGGGGCCAACGTCCTGACTTTC. It encodes CASYPISSGANVLTF.

The rearrangement uses TRBV2 and TRBJ1-2; a weak D match, TRBD1 (6 bases). The germline gives CDR1 SNHLY, CDR2 FYNNEI. V was pared by 8 bases and J by 8 bases, with 21 bases between. This CDR3 contains 14 residues. CDR3 coding DNA: TGTGCCAGCCAAGTCGCCAGGGGATCGAGGGGCTACACCTTC. It yields the protein CASQVARGSRGYTF.

The chain carries TRBV28 and TRBJ1-5, with D tentatively TRBD1 (6 bases). The CDR3 contains 13 residues. The V gene lost 8 bases and the J gene lost 6 bases, with 14 bases spanning the gap. CDR1 is MDHEN, CDR2 SYDVKM, per germline. The CDR3 bases are TGTGCCAGCTTTACACAGGGTAGTCAGCCCCAGCATTTT. Translation gives CASFTQGSQPQHF.

The V call is TRBV6-5, the J call TRBJ1-5; 10 bases fit TRBD1. Losses at the gene ends were 7 bases for V and 9 bases for J; bases not matched to a gene: 9. The CDR3 extends over 14 amino acids. The germline V gene has CDR1 MNHEY and CDR2 SVGAGI. This CDR3 reads CASILRTGGRPQHF. CDR3 in DNA: TGTGCCAGCATCCTCAGGACAGGGGGTCGGCCCCAGCATTTT.

V gene TRBV14 combines with J gene TRBJ1-2; D is unclear. The CDR3 contains 13 residues. V was shortened by 1 base and J by 9 bases, with 12 bases between the two germline ends. Germline loops: CDR1 SGHDN, CDR2 FVKESK. The CDR3: CASSQGMRVRYTF. As DNA, the CDR3 is TGTGCCAGCAGCCAAGGGATGCGGGTTCGCTACACCTTC. Full variable domain (outside the CDR3, taken from reference TRBV14 and TRBJ1-2): EAGVTQFPSHSVIEKGQTVTLRCDPISGHDNLYWYRRVMGKEIKFLLHFVKESKQDESGMPNNRFLAERTGGTYSTLKVQPAELEDSGVYFCASSQGMRVRYTFGSGTRLTVV.

This chain uses TRBV6-5 with TRBJ1-5, with unresolved D. Germline-derived CDR1 and CDR2 are MNHEY and SVGAGI. The CDR3 is 15 residues long. The ends were cut back, 6 bases at V and 0 bases at J, with 12 bases in the middle. The CDR3 DNA is TGTGCCAGCAGATACAGTTCAGATAGCAATCAGCCCCAGCATTTT. As protein: CASRYSSDSNQPQHF.